The 28 T cell receptor beta chains given below trace back to one sample, sequenced in a study of blood T cells in healthy people across ages. Primed by a sample-barcoded 5' primer and a J-beta primer mix, a second PCR proceeded for roughly 7 to 11 cycles. TCRdb reprocessed the 5' RACE reads with MiXCR, giving one entry per CDR3 protein. The sample includes hundreds of thousands of distinct CDR3 sequences, around two fifths of them seen just once. Specimen: blood. The receptors shown here come from a man older than 75 in good health.

This clonotype has just a few counts. The chain uses TRBV11-2 and TRBJ2-4; 9 bases line up with TRBD1. Matching the DNA end better, TRBJ2-7 makes the J call doubtful. This CDR3 contains 15 residues. In germline, CDR1 is SGHAT, CDR2 FQNNGV. The CDR3: CASSLYVTGGSEQYF. The DNA of the CDR3 is TGTGCCAGCAGCTTATATGTCACAGGGGGCAGCGAGCAGTACTTC.

This chain joins TRBV5-6 and TRBJ2-7; 7 bases are shared with TRBD1. The J call is uncertain, as TRBJ2-4 better fits the DNA end. CDR1 and CDR2 from the germline V gene are SGHDT and YYEEEE. The CDR3 is 16 amino acids. CDR3 loop: CASRHTGVGAKNIQYF. DNA for the CDR3: TGTGCCAGCAGACACACAGGGGTGGGGGCCAAAAACATTCAGTACTTC.

The chain recombines TRBV2 with TRBJ2-6; TRBD2 matches at 7 bases. This CDR3 spans 17 amino acids. The junction had 5 bases not matched to a gene; V was cut back by 3 bases and J by 0 bases. The germline CDR1 and CDR2 sequences are SNHLY and FYNNEI. CDR3 sequence: CASSERGRVSGANVLTF. The CDR3 DNA reads TGTGCCAGCAGTGAGAGAGGGAGGGTCTCTGGGGCCAACGTCCTGACTTTC.

V is TRBV6-5 and J is TRBJ2-4; unclear D gene. The J call is uncertain, as TRBJ2-7 better fits the DNA end. The CDR3 is made up of 13 amino acids. Looked up from germline, CDR1 is MNHEY and CDR2 is SVGAGI. The CDR3 here is CASRTEMIYEQYF. CDR3 DNA: TGTGCCAGCAGGACGGAGATGATCTACGAGCAGTACTTC.

This chain connects TRBV4-3 to TRBJ2-3; no clear D gene. Germline V gene sequence: CDR1 LGHNA, CDR2 YSLEER. The V end lost 0 bases, the J end lost 3 bases, and 16 bases lay between the germline ends. This CDR3 contains 17 residues. In nucleotides, the CDR3 is TGCGCCAGCAGCCAAGATAAAGTCTTTCGAAGTACAGATACGCAGTATTTT. This translates into CASSQDKVFRSTDTQYF.

V is TRBV11-2 and J is TRBJ2-7; 10 bases agree with TRBD2. The CDR3 length is 16 residues. The trim removed 5 bases at V and 1 base at J, leaving 8 bases unmatched. Germline CDR1 is SGHAT and CDR2 is FQNNGV. The chain's CDR3 is CASSRLSGRDSYEQYF. CDR3 bases: TGTGCCAGCAGCCGACTCAGCGGGAGGGATTCCTACGAGCAGTACTTC. Together with reference TRBV11-2 and TRBJ2-7, the CDR3 gives the full variable domain: EAGVAQSPRYKIIEKRQSVAFWCNPISGHATLYWYQQILGQGPKLLIQFQNNGVVDDSQLPKDRFSAERLKGVDSTLKIQPAKLEDSAVYLCASSRLSGRDSYEQYFGPGTRLTVT.

A remark on this clonotype: Just one base apart from a much larger clone, this may be a read error. This chain connects TRBV6-2 or TRBV6-3 to TRBJ2-7; D gene ambiguous. Germline CDR1 is MNHEY and CDR2 is SVGEGT. Trimming removed 4 bases from V and 6 bases from J, with 10 bases in between. The CDR3 extends over 12 amino acids. The CDR3 sequence: CASSWSPCEQYF. CDR3 coding DNA: TGTGCCAGCAGTTGGAGCCCTTGCGAGCAGTACTTC.

A few counts support this clonotype. The chain carries TRBV5-1 and TRBJ2-5; the D gene is possibly TRBD2 (5 bases). Germline CDR1 is SGHRS and CDR2 is YFSETQ. The V end was cut by 2 bases, the J end by 5 bases, with 10 bases between. The CDR3 totals 13 residues. The CDR3 here is CASSLLVGETQYF. DNA of the CDR3: TGCGCCAGCAGCTTACTAGTCGGGGAGACCCAGTACTTC.

The chain links TRBV6-5 to TRBJ2-1; D is unresolved. Trimming took off 2 bases at V and 6 bases at J, with 14 bases between the two ends. CDR3 size: 15 residues. In germline, CDR1 is MNHEY, CDR2 SVGAGI. The CDR3 sequence is CASSYDQTAINEQFF. The CDR3 nucleotides read TGTGCCAGCAGTTACGACCAGACGGCCATCAATGAGCAGTTCTTC.

The rearrangement links TRBV29-1 to TRBJ2-3, with TRBD1 matching over 7 bases. With V trimmed by 6 bases and J by 2 bases, 8 bases remained unmatched. The CDR3 consists of 14 residues. Germline V CDR1 and CDR2: SQVTM, ANQGSEA. The DNA of the CDR3 is TGCAGCGTCTCGACAGGGCGGCTCACAGATACGCAGTATTTT. It is translated as CSVSTGRLTDTQYF.

This clonotype was observed a few times. The chain has TRBV15 and TRBJ2-4; D may correspond to TRBD1 or TRBD2 (5 bases each). The J call is doubtful: the DNA matches TRBJ2-7 better. The germline V gene encodes CDR1 LNHNV and CDR2 YYDKDF (reference sequence). The CDR3 runs 17 residues. In DNA, the CDR3 is TGTGCCACCAGCAGATTCTCCGGCCGCCGAGGGGACTACGAGCAGTACTTC. Protein product: CATSRFSGRRGDYEQYF.

The rearrangement joins TRBV7-8 to TRBJ2-7, with 8 bases lining up with TRBD2. V shed 5 bases, J shed 6 bases, and the junction held 15 bases outside the gene matches. This CDR3 has 16 amino acids. Germline V lookup: CDR1 SGHVS, CDR2 FQNEAQ. CDR3 sequence (DNA): TGTGCCAGCAGCGTCACGGTGGCTAGCGGGCGTGGCGAGCAGTACTTC. Amino acid sequence: CASSVTVASGRGEQYF.

This chain links TRBV12-3 or TRBV12-4 with TRBJ2-1; tentatively, D is TRBD2 (5 bases). The J call may be faulty, since TRBJ2-7 better matches the DNA end. The CDR3 runs to 15 residues. CDR3 DNA: TGTGCCAGCAGCTCTGGGAGTAGGACCTACAATGAGCAGTACTTC. Translating gives CASSSGSRTYNEQYF.

There are many counts of this clonotype. This chain uses TRBV14 with TRBJ2-3; a possible D gene is TRBD2 (5 bases). V was shortened by 4 bases and J by 2 bases, with 16 bases between the two germline ends. The germline CDR1 and CDR2 sequences are SGHDN and FVKESK. The CDR3 spans 16 residues. The CDR3 DNA reads TGTGCCAGCAGCCCAGGACTGCTCGCCTACACAGATACGCAGTATTTT. Translated, it gives CASSPGLLAYTDTQYF.

A few counts support this clonotype. The chain carries TRBV10-2 and TRBJ2-1, with D possibly TRBD2 on 5 matching bases. The CDR3 covers 13 residues. CDR1 WSHSY and CDR2 SAAADI come from the germline V gene. V was pared by 2 bases and J by 9 bases, with 11 bases between. CDR3 DNA sequence: TGCGCCAGCAGTGAGGAACTAGTGGTTGAGCAGTTCTTC. Protein: CASSEELVVEQFF.

The J gene is TRBJ2-1, the V gene TRBV11-2, with a possible D match to TRBD1 (5 bases). Trimming removed 5 bases from V and 2 bases from J, with 16 bases in between. Germline CDR1 is SGHAT and CDR2 is FQNNGV. The CDR3 has 16 amino acids. This CDR3 reads CASSPIPRDPYNEQFF. In nucleotides, the CDR3 is TGTGCCAGCAGCCCGATTCCCAGGGATCCCTACAATGAGCAGTTCTTC.

This clonotype was detected only once. The chain recombines TRBV6-1 with TRBJ2-2, with TRBD2 matching 14 bases. V lost 9 bases to trimming and J lost 3 bases; unmatched junction nucleotides: 12. The germline V gene has CDR1 MNHNS and CDR2 SASEGT. This CDR3 region has 18 residues. CDR3 sequence reads: CASLGTSGRGLDTGELFF. The CDR3 region has the DNA TGTGCCAGTTTGGGGACTAGCGGGAGAGGTTTGGACACCGGGGAGCTGTTTTTT.

Notes on this clonotype: A much larger clone lies one base from this, so it may be a read error. The genes are TRBV9 and TRBJ2-1, with 9 bases aligning to TRBD2. From germline, CDR1 is SGDLS and CDR2 YYNGEE. This CDR3 is 15 amino acids long. J gave up 13 bases and V 0 bases, and 11 bases lay outside the gene matches. CDR3 coding DNA: TGTGCCAGCAGCGTAGCTCCTAGCGGGATCGAGACCCAGTTCTTC. It codes for CASSVAPSGIETQFF.

There are many counts of this clonotype. The chain employs TRBV29-1 and TRBJ2-7; possibly TRBD1 for D (6 bases). V shed 3 bases and J shed 4 bases, with 10 bases lying between them. The CDR3 totals 12 residues. Germline assignment: CDR1 SQVTM and CDR2 ANQGSEA. CDR3 sequence (DNA): TGCAGCGTTGAGGCCAGGGGATACGAGCAGTACTTC. It translates to CSVEARGYEQYF.

This clonotype has more than one count but fewer than ten. The chain recombines TRBV5-5 with TRBJ2-4, with 7 bases aligning to TRBD1. With 5 bases clipped from V and 5 bases from J, the junction kept 10 bases outside the gene matches. Germline values: CDR1 SGHKS, CDR2 YYEKEE (reference sequence). The CDR3 spans 15 residues. CDR3 DNA: TGTGCCAGCAGACGACGGACAGGCTCAGAAAACATTCAGTACTTC. This codes for CASRRRTGSENIQYF.

In DNA, the CDR3 is TGCAGTGCTAGAGCCTCACTTCAAGAGACCCAGTACTTC. It encodes CSARASLQETQYF. The V and J genes are TRBV20-1 and TRBJ2-5; D remains ambiguous. In germline, CDR1 is DFQATT, CDR2 SNEGSKA (reference sequence). This CDR3 comprises 13 residues. Deletions cut 1 base from V and 2 bases from J, with 8 bases between.

CDR3 sequence (DNA): TGTGCCACCGCAGGGGTTTTGGATGAAAAACTGTTTTTT. It codes for CATAGVLDEKLFF. V and J are TRBV6-1 and TRBJ1-4, with TRBD1 as a possible D gene (6 bases). The CDR3 covers 13 residues. V was trimmed by 10 bases and J by 6 bases, leaving 15 bases between them. Per germline, CDR1 MNHNS and CDR2 SASEGT.

This clonotype came up many times. The V gene is TRBV20-1, the J gene TRBJ2-7; 11 bases align to TRBD2. Germline CDR1 and CDR2: DFQATT and SNEGSKA (reference sequence). The length of the CDR3 is 14 residues. V shed 2 bases, J shed 4 bases, and the junction held 4 bases outside the gene matches. CDR3 loop: CSARTSGRGYEQYF. The CDR3 DNA sequence: TGCAGTGCTAGAACTAGCGGGAGAGGGTACGAGCAGTACTTC.

This clonotype was detected many times. V is TRBV29-1 and J is TRBJ2-4; TRBD2 matches 14 bases. V trimming: 6 bases; J trimming: 14 bases; junction bases outside the gene matches: 3. From germline, CDR1 is SQVTM and CDR2 ANQGSEA. This CDR3 region has 11 residues. The CDR3 spells CSVGLAGVEYF. CDR3 DNA sequence: TGCAGCGTGGGACTAGCGGGGGTTGAGTACTTC. The complete variable domain, with remaining parts taken from reference TRBV29-1 and TRBJ2-4, reads SAVISQKPSRDICQRGTSLTIQCQVDSQVTMMFWYRQQPGQSLTLIATANQGSEATYESGFVIDKFPISRPNLTFSTLTVSNMSPEDSSIYLCSVGLAGVEYFGAGTRLSVL.

A few counts support this clonotype. This sequence joins TRBV6-2 or TRBV6-3 and TRBJ2-1; the D gene is possibly TRBD1 (5 bases). V lost 10 bases and J 6 bases, leaving 10 bases between the germline ends. The V gene's germline CDR1 is MNHEY and CDR2 SVGEGT. CDR3 size: 11 residues. The CDR3 region has the DNA TGTGCCACCCTCAGGGTCAATGAGCAGTTCTTC. It codes for CATLRVNEQFF.

The table lists this clonotype with a few counts. The chain uses TRBV27 and TRBJ1-4; D is unresolved. Per the germline V gene, CDR1 is MNHEY and CDR2 is SMNVEV (reference sequence). Deletions cut 8 bases from V and 9 bases from J, with 13 bases between. The CDR3 sequence is 12 residues long. CDR3 DNA: TGTGCCAGCCGCACCGTCTCCCAAAAACTGTTTTTT. Amino acids: CASRTVSQKLFF. Complete variable domain (other parts from reference TRBV27 and TRBJ1-4): EAQVTQNPRYLITVTGKKLTVTCSQNMNHEYMSWYRQDPGLGLRQIYYSMNVEVTDKGDVPEGYKVSRKEKRNFPLILESPSPNQTSLYFCASRTVSQKLFFGSGTQLSVL.

The rearrangement links TRBV6-6 to TRBJ1-5; 8 bases map to TRBD1. The CDR3 sequence is 14 residues long. From germline, CDR1 is MNHNY and CDR2 SVGAGI (reference sequence). With 6 bases clipped from V and 4 bases from J, the junction kept 5 bases outside the gene matches. CDR3 bases: TGTGCCAGCAGATATAGGACAGGGAATCAGCCCCAGCATTTT. Protein: CASRYRTGNQPQHF.

This clonotype was counted at least ten times. The chain links TRBV5-6 to TRBJ2-3; D is unclear. CDR1 is SGHDT, CDR2 YYEEEE, per germline. This CDR3 is 14 amino acids long. Trimming removed 0 bases from V and 5 bases from J, with 10 bases in between. As DNA, the CDR3 is TGTGCCAGCAGCTTGGTAGTCGTAGGAGATACGCAGTATTTT. Translation: CASSLVVVGDTQYF.